This TCR beta chain was profiled in a study of blood T cell repertoires in COVID-19. In the study overall: There were acute and convalescent COVID-19 samples, and they came from the United States, Italy and Spain.

Clones were read by immunoSEQ multiplex PCR, and TCRdb kept only the in-frame ones, dropping some. The sample consists of about 130,000 clones, around 85% of them appearing once. Unmatched junction bases numbered 13, after V lost 0 bases and J lost 12 bases. The CDR3 sequence is 16 residues long. Germline V gene data show CDR1 as SGHTA and CDR2 as FQGNSA. The sequencing sample was made of PBMCs or T cells enriched from blood (not recorded which). The chain carries TRBV7-2 and TRBJ2-1; 8 bases map to TRBD1. The source is a man aged 50-60 years who had recovered from COVID-19. The CDR3 spells CASSLAQPGQVLGQFF. The CDR3 region has the DNA TGTGCCAGCAGCTTAGCGCAGCCGGGACAGGTCCTGGGGCAGTTCTTC.